This T cell receptor beta chain was identified during a study of PD-L1 blockade in urothelial cancer. The wider study: In the mid-2010s, patients got going on atezolizumab, taking 1,200 mg intravenously every 3 weeks. About 85% of the 29 patients were men with bladder-origin urothelial cancer. When blood samples were assessed, the median T cell count was about 130,000. Prior chemotherapy in patients spanned 0 to 3 regimens.

Here immunoSEQ multiplex PCR was the method, and the copy in TCRdb shows in-frame clones only, minus some. Of about 88,000 clones in the sample, around nine tenths were seen once. Sequences were derived from PBMCs, sampled around atezolizumab (anti-PD-L1) treatment. This clonotype originated in a man aged 55-75 years with urothelial cancer.

The CDR3 spells CASSLWQGAGTGELFF. The CDR3 region has the DNA TGTGCCAGCAGTTTATGGCAGGGGGCAGGCACCGGGGAGCTGTTTTTT. This rearrangement joins TRBV27 to TRBJ2-2; TRBD1 matches at 8 bases. V lost 1 base to trimming and J lost 4 bases; unmatched junction nucleotides: 5. The length of the CDR3 is 16 residues. CDR1 MNHEY and CDR2 SMNVEV come from the germline V gene (reference sequence).